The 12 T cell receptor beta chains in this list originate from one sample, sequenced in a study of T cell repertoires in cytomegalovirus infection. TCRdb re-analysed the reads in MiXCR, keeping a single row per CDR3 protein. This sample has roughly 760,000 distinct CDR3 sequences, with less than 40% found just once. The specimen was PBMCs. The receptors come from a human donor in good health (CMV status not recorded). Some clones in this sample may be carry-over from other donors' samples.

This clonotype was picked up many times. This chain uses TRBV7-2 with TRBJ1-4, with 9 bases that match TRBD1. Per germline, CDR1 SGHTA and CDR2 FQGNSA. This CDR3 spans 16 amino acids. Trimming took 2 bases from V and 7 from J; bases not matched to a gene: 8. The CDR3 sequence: CASSLFRGQGIEKLFF. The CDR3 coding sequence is TGTGCCAGCAGCTTATTTAGAGGACAGGGGATTGAAAAACTGTTTTTT.

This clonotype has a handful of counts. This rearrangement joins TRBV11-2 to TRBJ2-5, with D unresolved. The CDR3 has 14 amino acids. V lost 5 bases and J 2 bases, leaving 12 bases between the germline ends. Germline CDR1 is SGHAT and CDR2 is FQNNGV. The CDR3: CASSRRPFQETQYF. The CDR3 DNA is TGTGCCAGCAGCCGCCGGCCATTTCAAGAGACCCAGTACTTC.

CDR3: CASSQIPGLAGVDTQYF. In nucleotides, the CDR3 is TGTGCCAGCAGTCAAATTCCGGGACTAGCGGGGGTGGATACGCAGTATTTT. The chain carries TRBV6-5 and TRBJ2-3; TRBD2 matches 14 bases. Trimming removed 5 bases from V and 6 bases from J; junction bases left unmatched: 10. Per the germline V gene, CDR1 is MNHEY and CDR2 is SVGAGI. CDR3 length: 17 residues.

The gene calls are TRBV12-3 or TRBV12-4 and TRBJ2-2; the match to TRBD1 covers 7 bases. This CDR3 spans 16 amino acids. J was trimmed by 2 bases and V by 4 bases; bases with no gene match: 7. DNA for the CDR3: TGTGCCAGCAGTTCCGGAAGACAGGGAAACACCGGGGAGCTGTTTTTT. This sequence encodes CASSSGRQGNTGELFF.

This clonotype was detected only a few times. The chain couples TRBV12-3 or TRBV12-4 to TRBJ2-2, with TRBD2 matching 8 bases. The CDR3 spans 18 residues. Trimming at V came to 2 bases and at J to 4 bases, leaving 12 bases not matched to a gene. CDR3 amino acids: CASSLYGSGAGGTGELFF. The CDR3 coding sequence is TGTGCCAGCAGTTTATACGGTAGCGGGGCCGGGGGCACCGGGGAGCTGTTTTTT.

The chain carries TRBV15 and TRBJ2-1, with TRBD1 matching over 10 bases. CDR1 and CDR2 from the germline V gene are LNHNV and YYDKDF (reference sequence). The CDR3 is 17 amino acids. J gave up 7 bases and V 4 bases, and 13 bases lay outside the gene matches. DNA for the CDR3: TGTGCCACCAGCAAAGACTTGGGACAGGGGATCGGGAATGAGCAGTTCTTC. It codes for CATSKDLGQGIGNEQFF.

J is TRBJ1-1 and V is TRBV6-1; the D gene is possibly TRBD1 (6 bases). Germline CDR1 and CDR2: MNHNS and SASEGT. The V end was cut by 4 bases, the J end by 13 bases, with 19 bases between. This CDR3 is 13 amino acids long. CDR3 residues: CASSAEGLRTDFF. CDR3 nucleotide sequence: TGTGCCAGCAGTGCAGAAGGGCTGAGGACAGATTTCTTT.

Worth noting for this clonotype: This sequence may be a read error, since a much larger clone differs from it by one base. In nucleotides, the CDR3 is TGTGCCAGCAGCTTCGCTATGGGGAATACGCAGTATTTT. Translated, it gives CASSFAMGNTQYF. The chain uses TRBV7-6 and TRBJ2-3; no clear D gene. This CDR3 spans 13 amino acids. Trimming took off 3 bases at V and 7 bases at J, with 11 bases between the two ends. Germline V gives CDR1 SGHVS, CDR2 FNYEAQ.

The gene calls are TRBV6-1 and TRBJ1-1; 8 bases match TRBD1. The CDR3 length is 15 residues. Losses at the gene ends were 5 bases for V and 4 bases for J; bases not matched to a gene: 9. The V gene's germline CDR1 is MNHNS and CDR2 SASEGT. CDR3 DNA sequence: TGTGCCAGCAGTCTATGGACAGGGTACGGCACTGAAGCTTTCTTT. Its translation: CASSLWTGYGTEAFF.

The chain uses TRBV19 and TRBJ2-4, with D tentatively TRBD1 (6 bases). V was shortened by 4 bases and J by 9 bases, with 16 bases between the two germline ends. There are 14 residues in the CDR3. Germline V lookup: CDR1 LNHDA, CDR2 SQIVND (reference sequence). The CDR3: CASSKGDQRGIQYF. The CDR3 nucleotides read TGTGCCAGTAGTAAGGGGGACCAACGAGGCATTCAGTACTTC.

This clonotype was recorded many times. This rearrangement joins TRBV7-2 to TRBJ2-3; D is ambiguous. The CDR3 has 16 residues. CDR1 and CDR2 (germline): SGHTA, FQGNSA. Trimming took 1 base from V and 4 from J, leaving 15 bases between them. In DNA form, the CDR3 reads TGTGCCAGCAGCTTAGGGTCTGGAGTGCAGTCAGATACGCAGTATTTT. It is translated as CASSLGSGVQSDTQYF.

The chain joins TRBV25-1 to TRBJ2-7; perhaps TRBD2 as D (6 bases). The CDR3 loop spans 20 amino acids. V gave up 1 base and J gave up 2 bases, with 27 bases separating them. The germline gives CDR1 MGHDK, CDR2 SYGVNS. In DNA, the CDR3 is TGTGCCAGCAGTGAATGGGGGGTAGACGGCAGGCCCCAGGTCCCCTACGAGCAGTACTTC. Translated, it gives CASSEWGVDGRPQVPYEQYF.